This T cell receptor (beta chain) was captured by sequencing in a study of identifying expanded T cells in peripheral blood. Whole-study findings and limits: About 1.3 clones differed between technical replicates, versus roughly 17 and 20 over time.

Germline V gives CDR1 MNHEY, CDR2 SVGAGI. V trimming: 2 bases; J trimming: 8 bases; junction bases outside the gene matches: 8. The CDR3 totals 14 residues. Note on this clone: Its antigen remains unknown.

Generated by immunoSEQ multiplex PCR, the TCRdb table keeps only in-frame clones and is missing some. Among 97,000 or so clones listed, around 89% were seen once. Sequenced input: blood. This TCR was recovered from a person between 18 and 70 years old in good health. The V and J genes are TRBV6-5 and TRBJ1-2, with 7 bases identical to TRBD1. The CDR3 bases are TGTGCCAGCAGTTACCCGACAGGGAGAGGGGGCTACACCTTC. Translated, it gives CASSYPTGRGGYTF.